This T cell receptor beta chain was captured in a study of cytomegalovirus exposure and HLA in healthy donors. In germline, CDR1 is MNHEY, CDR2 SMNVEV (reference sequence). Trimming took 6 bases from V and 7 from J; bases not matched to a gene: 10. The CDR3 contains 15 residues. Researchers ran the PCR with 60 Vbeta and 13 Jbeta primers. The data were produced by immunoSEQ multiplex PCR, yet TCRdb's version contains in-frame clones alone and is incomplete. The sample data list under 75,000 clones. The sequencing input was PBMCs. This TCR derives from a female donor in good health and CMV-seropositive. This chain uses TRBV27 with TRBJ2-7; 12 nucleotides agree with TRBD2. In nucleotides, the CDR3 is TGTGCCAGCAGCCGGACCCTAGCGGGGGGGGGAGAGCAGTACTTC. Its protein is CASSRTLAGGGEQYF.